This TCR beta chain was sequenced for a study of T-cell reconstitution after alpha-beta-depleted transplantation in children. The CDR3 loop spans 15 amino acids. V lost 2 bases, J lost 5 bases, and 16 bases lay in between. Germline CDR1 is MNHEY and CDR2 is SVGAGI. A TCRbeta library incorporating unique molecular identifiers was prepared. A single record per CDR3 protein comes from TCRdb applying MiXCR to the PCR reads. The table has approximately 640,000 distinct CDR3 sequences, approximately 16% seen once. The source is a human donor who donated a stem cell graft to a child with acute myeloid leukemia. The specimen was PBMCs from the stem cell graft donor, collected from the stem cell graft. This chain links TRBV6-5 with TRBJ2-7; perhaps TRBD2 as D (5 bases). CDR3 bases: TGTGCCAGCAGTTACGGTCGGGGAAGCTCACACGAGCAGTACTTC. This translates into CASSYGRGSSHEQYF.